The clone carrying this TCR beta chain was seen once. This CDR3 is built from 14 residues. The ends lost 8 bases at V and 1 base at J; junction bases unmatched: 7. TCRdb's copy holds only in-frame clones and misses some; the assay was immunoSEQ multiplex PCR. Of approximately 96,000 clones in the sample, 86% are singletons; the top ten hold roughly 2%. This sample was taken from a study of preoperative IRX-2 immunotherapy in early breast cancer. Specified treatment: preoperative locoregional IRX-2 cytokine immunotherapy. This specimen consisted of tumor tissue, obtained after IRX-2 immunotherapy. The rearrangement links TRBV6-7 to TRBJ1-1; 7 positions match TRBD1. TRBV6-7 is classed as an ORF, of uncertain function. The sequence came from a human donor with breast cancer. CDR3 in DNA: TGTGCCAGCGGGCAGGGGGATGGGAACACTGAAGCTTTCTTT. It encodes CASGQGDGNTEAFF.